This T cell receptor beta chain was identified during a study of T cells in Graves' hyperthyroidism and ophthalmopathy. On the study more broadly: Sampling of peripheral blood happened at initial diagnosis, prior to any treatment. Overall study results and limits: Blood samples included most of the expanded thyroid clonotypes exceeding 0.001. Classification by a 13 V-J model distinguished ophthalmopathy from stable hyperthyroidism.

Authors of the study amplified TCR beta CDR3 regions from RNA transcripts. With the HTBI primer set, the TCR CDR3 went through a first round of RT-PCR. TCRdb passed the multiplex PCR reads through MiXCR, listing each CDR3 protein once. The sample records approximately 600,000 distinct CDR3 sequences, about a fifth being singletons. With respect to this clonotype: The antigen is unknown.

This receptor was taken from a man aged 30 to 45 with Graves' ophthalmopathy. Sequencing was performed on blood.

CDR3 in amino acids: CATSRGQGAYDEQYF. The DNA for the CDR3 is TGTGCCACCAGTAGGGGACAGGGGGCTTACGACGAGCAGTACTTC. The chain recombines TRBV15 with TRBJ2-7; the match to TRBD1 covers 12 bases. The germline CDR1 and CDR2 sequences are LNHNV and YYDKDF (reference sequence). J lost 5 bases, V lost 6 bases, and 8 bases had no gene match. This CDR3 contains 15 residues. The whole variable domain, remainder taken from reference TRBV15 and TRBJ2-7, is DAMVIQNPRYQVTQFGKPVTLSCSQTLNHNVMYWYQQKSSQAPKLLFHYYDKDFNNEADTPDNFQSRRPNTSFCFLDIRSPGLGDTAMYLCATSRGQGAYDEQYFGPGTRLTVT.